The 18 T cell receptor beta chains below were found in one sample sequenced in a study of long-term antiretroviral therapy in people with HIV. Sequencing relied on immunoSEQ assay v3.0, run at survey level. The assay was immunoSEQ multiplex PCR, and TCRdb's table has in-frame clones only and misses some. The profile shows about 24,000 clones, over 80% of them singletons. The sequencing used unsorted PBMCs, collected 0.4 years after starting antiretroviral therapy. The receptors derive from a man over 45 with HIV.

This rearrangement joins TRBV9 to TRBJ2-7; a weak D match, TRBD2 (6 bases). CDR1 SGDLS and CDR2 YYNGEE come from the germline V gene. V was pared by 2 bases and J by 3 bases, with 9 bases between. The CDR3 has 13 residues. The CDR3 here is CASSVGLNYEQYF. The CDR3 DNA reads as TGTGCCAGCAGCGTCGGACTAAACTACGAGCAGTACTTC.

V usage is TRBV7-8 and J usage is TRBJ1-1, with a weak D call TRBD1 (5 bases). Germline assignment: CDR1 SGHVS and CDR2 FQNEAQ. Trimming shortened V by 5 bases and J by 1 base, and 8 bases separated the two germline ends. CDR3 size: 13 residues. The CDR3 DNA follows: TGTGCCAGCAGCGACAGCTCGAACACTGAAGCTTTCTTT. Translated, it gives CASSDSSNTEAFF.

The CDR3 DNA reads as TGTGCCAGCAGTCTCGGACAGGGGACGGCAGATACGCAGTATTTT. Protein sequence: CASSLGQGTADTQYF. V is TRBV27 and J is TRBJ2-3, with 9 bases lining up with TRBD1. Losses at the gene ends were 5 bases for V and 4 bases for J; bases not matched to a gene: 7. The length of the CDR3 is 15 residues. CDR1 is MNHEY, CDR2 SMNVEV, per germline (reference sequence).

This clone was recorded once. The chain links TRBV28 to TRBJ1-4; no firm D call. The CDR3 runs to 12 residues. Germline-derived CDR1 and CDR2 are MDHEN and SYDVKM. V was shortened by 5 bases and J by 8 bases, with 9 bases between the two germline ends. The CDR3 loop is CASSTLGEKLFF. The CDR3 DNA follows: TGTGCCAGCAGTACACTCGGGGAAAAACTGTTTTTT.

This chain links TRBV30 with TRBJ1-4, with TRBD1 matching over 8 bases. This CDR3 is 13 amino acids long. From germline, CDR1 is GTSNPN and CDR2 SVGIG (reference sequence). J was trimmed by 8 bases and V by 4 bases; bases with no gene match: 6. The CDR3 DNA follows: TGTGCCTGGAAGACAGGGGAAGTAGAAAAACTGTTTTTT. It is translated as CAWKTGEVEKLFF.

This clone appeared a single time. In nucleotides, the CDR3 is TGTGCCAGCAGCCACAGTGTTACGGGGGCTAGTAATCAGCCCCAGCATTTT. It is translated as CASSHSVTGASNQPQHF. V gene TRBV5-6 combines with J gene TRBJ1-5, with a possible D match to TRBD1 (6 bases). The CDR3 totals 17 residues. Deletions cut 4 bases from V and 4 bases from J, with 21 bases between. Germline values: CDR1 SGHDT, CDR2 YYEEEE. Filled out from reference TRBV5-6 and TRBJ1-5, the complete variable domain reads DAGVTQSPTHLIKTRGQQVTLRCSPKSGHDTVSWYQQALGQGPQFIFQYYEEEERQRGNFPDRFSGHQFPNYSSELNVNALLLGDSALYLCASSHSVTGASNQPQHFGDGTRLSIL.

This rearrangement joins TRBV10-3 to TRBJ2-1; D ambiguous. CDR3 length: 11 amino acids. V lost 10 bases and J 5 bases, leaving 9 bases between the germline ends. The germline gives CDR1 ENHRY, CDR2 SYGVKD. The CDR3: CATSEDNEQFF. CDR3 bases: TGTGCCACCTCCGAGGACAATGAGCAGTTCTTC.

V gene TRBV18 combines with J gene TRBJ1-2; 8 nucleotides match TRBD1. Trimming cost V 6 bases and J 2 bases; bases outside gene matches: 2. Germline V CDR1 and CDR2: KGHSH, LQKENI. The CDR3 spans 13 residues. Written as DNA, the CDR3 is TGTGCCAGCTCCCGACAGGGGAACTATGGCTACACCTTC. This encodes CASSRQGNYGYTF. The full variable domain, rest sourced from reference TRBV18 and TRBJ1-2, is NAGVMQNPRHLVRRRGQEARLRCSPMKGHSHVYWYRQLPEEGLKFMVYLQKENIIDESGMPKERFSAEFPKEGPSILRIQQVVRGDSAAYFCASSRQGNYGYTFGSGTRLTVV.

The chain combines TRBV18 with TRBJ1-3; D call uncertain. The germline gives CDR1 KGHSH, CDR2 LQKENI. Between the trimmed V and J ends, which lost 2 bases and 6 bases, there was a span of 11 bases. The CDR3 length is 14 residues. CDR3 sequence: CASSPFGVENTIYF. The DNA of the CDR3 is TGTGCCAGCTCACCATTTGGCGTGGAAAACACCATATATTTT.

DNA of the CDR3: TGTGCCAGCAGTTTGAGGCACACCGGGGAGCTGTTTTTT. As protein: CASSLRHTGELFF. V and J are TRBV28 and TRBJ2-2; D remains unclear. With 3 bases removed from V and 3 bases from J, the gap between germline ends came to 5 bases. Germline V gene sequence: CDR1 MDHEN, CDR2 SYDVKM. The CDR3 extends over 13 amino acids.

The chain couples TRBV12-5 to TRBJ1-1; D might be TRBD1 (6 bases). There are 12 residues in the CDR3. Germline-derived CDR1 and CDR2 are LGHNT and FRNRAP. V lost 11 bases and J lost 4, with 14 bases in between. CDR3 sequence: CAGIPTGTEAFF. CDR3 bases: TGTGCTGGCATCCCGACAGGCACTGAAGCTTTCTTT.

As to this clone: The sample carries other DNA sequences with the same CDR3. This chain connects TRBV5-6 to TRBJ2-7; a possible D gene is TRBD2 (6 bases). This CDR3 contains 14 residues. The V end lost 0 bases, the J end lost 0 bases, and 7 bases lay between the germline ends. Germline CDR1 SGHDT, CDR2 YYEEEE. Written as DNA, the CDR3 is TGTGCCAGCAGCTTGGGGGGGGACTCCTACGAGCAGTACTTC. Amino acids: CASSLGGDSYEQYF.

This chain uses TRBV27 with TRBJ2-3; no clear D gene. The CDR3 is made up of 14 amino acids. Trimming shortened V by 3 bases and J by 2 bases, and 9 bases separated the two germline ends. Germline CDR1 is MNHEY and CDR2 is SMNVEV (reference sequence). This chain's CDR3 is CASSFRPYTDTQYF. DNA of the CDR3: TGTGCCAGCAGTTTCCGGCCGTACACAGATACGCAGTATTTT.

The chain combines TRBV2 with TRBJ1-1, with a weak D call TRBD1 (6 bases). The length of the CDR3 is 14 residues. V lost 7 bases, J lost 8 bases, and 20 bases lay in between. Germline CDR1 SNHLY, CDR2 FYNNEI. The CDR3 sequence is CASNLGHQVPEAFF. CDR3 DNA: TGTGCCAGCAACTTGGGACATCAGGTCCCGGAAGCTTTCTTT.

The chain combines TRBV4-2 with TRBJ2-1; D call uncertain. The CDR3 has 14 amino acids. The V gene lost 1 base and the J gene lost 5 bases, with 9 bases spanning the gap. CDR1 is LGHNA and CDR2 is YNFKEQ in the germline V gene. This chain's CDR3 is CASSQGFENNEQFF. In DNA, the CDR3 is TGTGCCAGCAGCCAAGGGTTTGAAAACAATGAGCAGTTCTTC.

V usage is TRBV9 and J usage is TRBJ1-6, with 9 bases lining up with TRBD1. In germline, CDR1 is SGDLS, CDR2 YYNGEE. The CDR3 loop spans 15 amino acids. V lost 3 bases and J lost 7; bases outside the gene matches: 5. The CDR3 sequence is CASSATGGGNSPLHF. CDR3 sequence (DNA): TGTGCCAGCAGCGCGACAGGGGGTGGGAATTCACCCCTCCACTTT. The whole variable domain, remainder taken from reference TRBV9 and TRBJ1-6, is DSGVTQTPKHLITATGQRVTLRCSPRSGDLSVYWYQQSLDQGLQFLIQYYNGEERAKGNILERFSAQQFPDLHSELNLSSLELGDSALYFCASSATGGGNSPLHFGNGTRLTVT.

This clone was seen once. The chain links TRBV19 to TRBJ1-2; TRBD1 matches 10 bases. The V segment lost 8 bases and the J segment 5 bases; nucleotides outside the gene matches: 8. There are 14 residues in the CDR3. Germline-derived CDR1 and CDR2 are LNHDA and SQIVND (reference sequence). This CDR3 is CASQLTGGIYGYTF. The CDR3 DNA follows: TGTGCCAGTCAGCTGACAGGGGGCATTTATGGCTACACCTTC.

The chain employs TRBV6-5 and TRBJ1-3; D perhaps matches TRBD1 (5 bases). This CDR3 region has 15 residues. Per the germline V gene, CDR1 is MNHEY and CDR2 is SVGAGI. Trimming stripped 7 bases from V and 4 bases from J, with 17 bases between. The CDR3 DNA is TGTGCCAGCACCTCCAGCGGGGCCGGAGGAAACACCATATATTTT. Protein sequence: CASTSSGAGGNTIYF.